The next 8 T cell receptor beta chains were all read from a single sample in a study of CD8+ T cells in alopecia areata. Regarding treatment: oral pan-JAK inhibitor, 5-10 mg twice daily. cDNA prepared by RNA extraction and subsequent reverse transcription served as the template for sequencing. Generated by immunoSEQ multiplex PCR, the TCRdb table keeps only in-frame clones and is missing some. Altogether more than 90,000 clones are present, about 54% being singletons, with the ten largest covering approximately 31%. This material consisted of CD8+ T cells sorted from blood, taken at week 4, from a patient treated with tofacitinib. The receptors were sampled from a human donor with alopecia areata.

The CDR3 protein is CAIDRILHNEQFF. The CDR3 DNA reads TGTGCCATCGACAGGATTCTTCACAATGAGCAGTTCTTC. The chain uses TRBV10-3 and TRBJ2-1, with D perhaps TRBD1 (6 bases). Trimming took 8 bases from V and 5 from J, leaving 13 bases between them. Germline CDR1 is ENHRY and CDR2 is SYGVKD. The length of the CDR3 is 13 residues.

In regard to this clone: This sample also contains other DNA sequences that code for the same CDR3. The genes are TRBV15 and TRBJ1-6; no clear D gene. This CDR3 is 12 amino acids long. Germline V gene data show CDR1 as LNHNV and CDR2 as YYDKDF (reference sequence). V was clipped by 0 bases and J by 7 bases, with 1 base between them. CDR3 coding DNA: TGTGCCACCAGCAGAGAAAATTCACCCCTCCACTTT. Translating it yields CATSRENSPLHF.

The chain carries TRBV30 and TRBJ2-1, with D possibly called TRBD1 or TRBD2 (6 bases each). V was cut by 1 base and J by 4 bases, with 11 bases left in between. Germline V gene lookup returns CDR1 GTSNPN and CDR2 SVGIG (reference sequence). This CDR3 comprises 14 residues. For the CDR3, the DNA is TGTGCCTGGAGTGAAGGGGGGCTGTACAATGAGCAGTTCTTC. Residues: CAWSEGGLYNEQFF.

This clone was detected only once. V gene TRBV29-1 combines with J gene TRBJ2-5, with D possibly being TRBD2 (6 bases). Germline CDR1 SQVTM, CDR2 ANQGSEA. V lost 6 bases to trimming and J lost 5 bases, with 19 bases between them. The CDR3 is made up of 14 amino acids. CDR3 nucleotides: TGCAGCGTCGTCTGGAGGGATGGTGGGGAGACCCAGTACTTC. Translation: CSVVWRDGGETQYF. The whole variable domain, remainder taken from reference TRBV29-1 and TRBJ2-5, is SAVISQKPSRDICQRGTSLTIQCQVDSQVTMMFWYRQQPGQSLTLIATANQGSEATYESGFVIDKFPISRPNLTFSTLTVSNMSPEDSSIYLCSVVWRDGGETQYFGPGTRLLVL.

Only a few counts were recorded for this clone. The chain is built from TRBV28 and TRBJ1-1, with a weak D call TRBD1 (5 bases). V lost 4 bases to trimming and J lost 6 bases, with 15 bases between them. Germline V lookup: CDR1 MDHEN, CDR2 SYDVKM. This CDR3 region has 14 residues. The CDR3 DNA reads as TGTGCCAGCAGTTCCAGGGTTGTGTATGCTGAAGCTTTCTTT. Residues: CASSSRVVYAEAFF.

This rearrangement joins TRBV30 to TRBJ1-1, with D unclear. This CDR3 contains 12 residues. Trimming took off 2 bases at V and 4 bases at J, with 8 bases between the two ends. In germline, CDR1 is GTSNPN, CDR2 SVGIG (reference sequence). In DNA, the CDR3 is TGTGCCTGGAGTACAGTCGGCACTGAAGCTTTCTTT. It yields the protein CAWSTVGTEAFF. The full variable domain, rest sourced from reference TRBV30 and TRBJ1-1, is SQTIHQWPATLVQPVGSPLSLECTVEGTSNPNLYWYRQAAGRGLQLLFYSVGIGQISSEVPQNLSASRPQDRQFILSSKKLLLSDSGFYLCAWSTVGTEAFFGQGTRLTVV.

The chain couples TRBV29-1 to TRBJ2-5; D might be TRBD1 or TRBD2, each matching 6 bases. Germline lookup yields CDR1 SQVTM and CDR2 ANQGSEA. The CDR3 has 12 residues. The CDR3: CGGLPGGETQYF. DNA of the CDR3: TGCGGGGGGCTCCCGGGCGGAGAGACCCAGTACTTC.

This clone was observed a handful of times. V and J are TRBV9 and TRBJ2-5, with no clear D. Germline lookup yields CDR1 SGDLS and CDR2 YYNGEE. The CDR3 runs 12 residues. Trimming cost V 3 bases and J 3 bases, with 6 bases left between them. Written as DNA, the CDR3 is TGTGCCAGCAGCGGCTGGGAAGAGACCCAGTACTTC. As protein: CASSGWEETQYF. The whole variable domain, remainder taken from reference TRBV9 and TRBJ2-5, is DSGVTQTPKHLITATGQRVTLRCSPRSGDLSVYWYQQSLDQGLQFLIQYYNGEERAKGNILERFSAQQFPDLHSELNLSSLELGDSALYFCASSGWEETQYFGPGTRLLVL.